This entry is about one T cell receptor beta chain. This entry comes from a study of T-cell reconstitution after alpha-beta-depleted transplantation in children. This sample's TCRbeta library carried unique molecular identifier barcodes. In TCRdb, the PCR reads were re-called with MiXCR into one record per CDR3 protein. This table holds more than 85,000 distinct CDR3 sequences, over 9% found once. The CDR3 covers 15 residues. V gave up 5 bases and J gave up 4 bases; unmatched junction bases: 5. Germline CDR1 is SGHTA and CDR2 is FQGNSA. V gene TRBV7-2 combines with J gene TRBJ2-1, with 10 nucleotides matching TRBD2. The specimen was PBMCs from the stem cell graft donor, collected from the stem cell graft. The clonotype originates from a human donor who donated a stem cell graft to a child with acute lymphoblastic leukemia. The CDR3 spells CASSPGLALYNEQFF. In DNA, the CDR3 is TGTGCCAGCAGCCCGGGACTAGCGCTTTACAATGAGCAGTTCTTC.